The entry that follows covers one TCR beta chain sequence. These data originate in a study of blood T cell repertoires in COVID-19. Germline trimming cut 3 bases from V and 5 bases from J; bases unmatched to any gene: 5. The germline V gene encodes CDR1 SNHLY and CDR2 FYNNEI. This CDR3 contains 15 residues. Original handling: Reference gene primer amplification in the assay estimated nucleated cell counts. Generated by immunoSEQ multiplex PCR, the TCRdb table keeps only in-frame clones and is missing some. V, J and clone size were drawn from that table, and D and trimming were deduced from the DNA. Found here are hundreds of thousands of clones, around 90% of them singletons; the top ten hold about 7%.

V usage is TRBV2 and J usage is TRBJ1-4; 8 positions match TRBD1. The receptor was isolated from a man aged 55 to 69 who had recovered from COVID-19. Material: peripheral blood. The CDR3, as DNA: TGTGCCAGCAGTGAGCAGGGGGCGTTAAATGAAAAACTGTTTTTT. It codes for CASSEQGALNEKLFF.